What follows describes a single TCR beta chain. This clone has more than one count but fewer than ten. Which antigen it targets is not known. No much larger clone is present one base from it, and per-base qualities are unavailable. Synthetic TCR analog templates were spiked into each PCR so that absolute template abundance could be estimated from read counts. The immunoSEQ assay was used to amplify TCRbeta CDR3 regions from genomic DNA with bias-controlled V and J gene primers. Sequencing of rearranged TCRbeta segments was performed at approximately 20X coverage. As for the authors' bioinformatics: Clustering was used to correct sequencing errors, and CDR3s were annotated against IMGT so that V, D and J genes could be assigned. Only productive TCRbeta rearrangements were used in downstream analyses, excluding out-of-frame or stop-codon sequences. Clonality was calculated as one minus the Shannon entropy normalized by the log of the number of unique productive sequences. Fisher's exact test with Benjamini-Hochberg correction, at a threshold of adjusted p below 0.01, was used to find clones that differed between time points or between blood and tumor. TCRdb carries this immuneACCESS record with in-frame sequences only. Its versions omit some clonotypes, under half of them owing to an unresolved V gene in the studies checked, with the rest unexplained. Clone size and the V and J calls come from that table; the DNA yielded D and trimming. The sample table shows approximately 80,000 clones, and about 80% are seen once. The ten top clones hold 9.5% of the sample.

The cohort included 25 to 30 patients with locally advanced or metastatic urothelial carcinoma who were treated at Memorial Sloan Kettering on a trial protocol. Peripheral blood mononuclear cells were collected pretreatment and during treatment, with between 1 and 8 total time points obtained per patient. The Qiagen DNeasy Blood extraction kit was used to purify genomic DNA from total PBMCs and from tumor samples. PBMCs were collected pretreatment and during treatment, and were isolated and stored as previously described. The entry originates in a study of PD-L1 blockade in urothelial cancer (TCRdb year 2017). With respect to the entire study: All patients started therapy at some point between 2014 and 2016 and received atezolizumab 1,200 mg intravenously every 3 weeks. An ECOG performance status of 0 or 1 was recorded for the patients, and 0 to 3 prior chemotherapy regimens had been received by the patients. Blood samples were analyzed at two time points: 3 weeks after treatment start (second dose) and 6 weeks after treatment start. Nine patients reached durable clinical benefit, while some 21 patients did not. A median of roughly 140,000 T cells and 80,000 or so unique TCRs was obtained from blood samples, and a median clonality of approximately 0.086 was observed. Durable clinical benefit was defined as progression-free survival longer than 6 months, and TCR features were also tested against progression-free and overall survival. Pretreatment blood TCR-seq was available for nearly 30 patients, at least one posttreatment blood collection was obtained for 25 or so patients, and tumor TCR-seq was available for 25 or so patients. Whole exome sequencing and RNA sequencing of pretreatment tumors were performed alongside TCR sequencing in the same patients. Twenty-five of 29 patients were males with bladder-origin urothelial cancer, and about 65% of the roughly 30 reported a prior smoking history. TCR sequencing covered pretreatment tumor samples and matched, serially collected peripheral blood taken before and after atezolizumab treatment. The study was an exploratory multi-omic analysis of somatic, immune and clinical correlates of response to PD-L1 blockade with atezolizumab in urothelial cancer.

Compared with germline, V lacks 1 base and J lacks 2 bases; bases without a gene match: 6. From the cysteine through the phenylalanine, the CDR3 covers 15 amino acids. This entry keeps only the CDR3 DNA: 45 bases, framed from base 1. Via the germline V gene (reference sequence), CDR1 is SGHNT and CDR2 YYREEE. Overall results and qualifications from the work: Because of the small sample size (n ≈ 31) and the many exploratory analyses performed, the results are intended to be regarded as hypothesis-generating. Improved progression-free and overall survival was associated with having pretreatment peripheral blood TCR clonality below the median. Greater expansion of tumor-associated TCR clones in peripheral blood 3 weeks after the start of treatment was observed in patients with durable benefit (n ≈ 22, p = 0.022).

This clonotype originated in a man aged 70 or older with urothelial cancer. The sample in question was PBMCs, obtained around atezolizumab (anti-PD-L1) treatment. The rearranged segments are TRBV5-4 and TRBJ2-7, with 7 bases in between that match TRBD2. The DNA is as follows: TGTGCCAGCAGCTTGCGAGCGGGGAAAACCTACGAGCAGTACTTC. Translated, it gives CASSLRAGKTYEQYF.